This TCR beta chain was documented in a study of blood T cell repertoires in COVID-19. About the research overall: T cells, B-cell-depleted T cells, or PBMCs provided the cDNA or gDNA that served as material.

The data were produced by immunoSEQ multiplex PCR, yet TCRdb's version contains in-frame clones alone and is incomplete. The sample includes some 140,000 clones, approximately 77% of them seen just once. The CDR3 runs 16 residues. Germline trimming cut 6 bases from V and 0 bases from J; bases unmatched to any gene: 6. Germline V gives CDR1 MNHEY, CDR2 SMNVEV (reference sequence). Source material: peripheral blood. The V call is TRBV27, the J call TRBJ2-1; TRBD2 agrees at 9 bases. The sequence came from a man older than 75 with acute or convalescent COVID-19. This CDR3 reads CASRVSGGHSYNEQFF. CDR3 in DNA: TGTGCCAGCAGGGTTAGCGGGGGTCACTCCTACAATGAGCAGTTCTTC.